These T cell receptor beta chains were read from a single sample in a study of cytomegalovirus exposure and HLA in healthy donors. Sequencing was performed with immunoSEQ multiplex PCR; in TCRdb, only in-frame clones are kept and a portion is missing. The table lists around 200,000 clones, 80% to 90% of them singletons, with more than 0.25% in the top ten. Material: PBMCs. All receptors derive from a woman aged 30 to 39 in good health and CMV-seronegative. Each CDR3 is given with its conserved first and last residue. Fields, in order: CDR3 length, V gene, D gene, clone size, J gene, CDR3 protein, CDR3 DNA. A D gene is named only where the DNA matches it firmly. The listing skips clone size in some rows; elsewhere it reads once, few, many or a size class.

15,TRBV28,-,-,TRBJ1-3,CASSGRTYSGNTIYF,TGTGCCAGCTCCGGGCGGACTTACTCTGGAAACACCATATATTTT
17,TRBV7-8,-,-,TRBJ1-5,CASSLTGRSGNNQPQHF,TGTGCCAGCAGCTTAACCGGCCGTTCGGGGAATAATCAGCCCCAGCATTTT
15,TRBV19,-,-,TRBJ2-2,CASSITRVETGELFF,TGTGCCAGTAGTATTACCCGGGTGGAGACCGGGGAGCTGTTTTTT
16,TRBV15,TRBD1,-,TRBJ1-4,CATSRDATGVGEKLFF,TGTGCCACCAGCAGAGACGCGACAGGGGTGGGTGAAAAACTGTTTTTT
14,TRBV11-2,TRBD1,few,TRBJ2-5,CASSAGTGGAHKYF,TGTGCCAGCAGCGCAGGGACAGGGGGAGCCCATAAGTACTTC
13,TRBV18,-,-,TRBJ1-1,CASSPDMNTEAFF,TGTGCCAGCTCACCCGACATGAACACTGAAGCTTTCTTT
14,TRBV4-1,-,-,TRBJ1-5,CASSQVGGNQPQHF,TGCGCCAGCAGCCAAGTTGGAGGGAATCAGCCCCAGCATTTT
17,TRBV4-1,TRBD2,-,TRBJ2-5,CASSQDLMGLAQETQYF,TGCGCCAGCAGCCAAGATCTAATGGGACTAGCACAGGAGACCCAGTACTTC
14,TRBV21-1,-,-,TRBJ1-1,CASSPAGRGTEAFF,TGTGCCAGCAGTCCCGCGGGCAGGGGAACTGAAGCTTTCTTT
14,TRBV9,-,-,TRBJ2-7,CASSVDGASYEQYF,TGTGCCAGCAGCGTAGATGGGGCTAGCTACGAGCAGTACTTC
15,TRBV28,TRBD1,-,TRBJ1-1,CASSLPTGGSTEAFF,TGTGCCAGCAGTCTTCCGACAGGGGGGTCGACTGAAGCTTTCTTT
16,TRBV5-1,-,few,TRBJ2-5,CASSPNAGARGGTQYF,TGCGCCAGCAGTCCTAATGCAGGGGCCCGTGGAGGGACCCAGTACTTC
15,TRBV6-5,TRBD2,-,TRBJ2-1,CASSYGVTGGRAMFF,TGTGCCAGCAGTTATGGAGTTACTGGCGGGAGGGCAATGTTCTTC
15,TRBV6-1,TRBD1,-,TRBJ2-3,CASSEGGTGTDTQYF,TGTGCCAGCAGTGAAGGAGGGACAGGCACAGATACGCAGTATTTT
14,TRBV27,TRBD1,-,TRBJ1-4,CASSFTGANEKLFF,TGTGCCAGCAGTTTTACAGGGGCTAATGAAAAACTGTTTTTT
13,TRBV5-6,-,-,TRBJ2-1,CASSLWPYNEQFF,TGTGCCAGCAGCTTGTGGCCCTACAATGAGCAGTTCTTC
12,TRBV5-1,TRBD1,-,TRBJ1-1,CASSPETGEAFF,TGCGCCAGCAGCCCCGAGACAGGGGAAGCTTTCTTT
11,TRBV29-1,-,-,TRBJ1-3,CSADVRNTIYF,TGCAGCGCTGACGTCCGAAACACCATATATTTT
16,TRBV27,-,-,TRBJ1-3,CASSLQSGAGGNTIYF,TGTGCCAGCAGTTTACAGTCAGGGGCGGGTGGAAACACCATATATTTT
15,TRBV5-6,-,-,TRBJ2-3,CASSALTGSTDTQYF,TGTGCCAGCAGCGCTTTGACTGGGAGCACAGATACGCAGTATTTT
14,TRBV6-5,-,-,TRBJ1-4,CASSETGLYEKLFF,TGTGCCAGCAGTGAAACAGGGTTGTATGAAAAACTGTTTTTT
15,TRBV28,TRBD2,-,TRBJ2-2,CASRPGLADTGELFF,TGTGCCAGCAGGCCGGGACTAGCGGACACCGGGGAGCTGTTTTTT
13,TRBV10-3,-,-,TRBJ1-2,CAISGPANYGYTF,TGTGCCATCAGTGGTCCGGCTAACTATGGCTACACCTTC
15,TRBV27,TRBD2,-,TRBJ2-7,CASSLWRGASYEQYF,TGTGCCAGCAGTTTATGGCGGGGGGCCTCCTACGAGCAGTACTTC
11,TRBV28,-,-,TRBJ2-7,CASSQNYEQYF,TGTGCCAGCAGCCAGAATTACGAGCAGTACTTC
13,TRBV28,-,once,TRBJ1-2,CASSPVANYGYTF,TGTGCCAGCAGCCCCGTCGCTAACTATGGCTACACCTTC
18,TRBV5-5,-,few,TRBJ2-1,CASSLAGGGQGSYNEQFF,TGTGCCAGCAGCTTGGCGGGGGGGGGACAGGGTTCCTACAATGAGCAGTTCTTC
14,TRBV7-9,-,few,TRBJ2-7,CASSLDGLPYEQYF,TGTGCCAGCAGCTTAGATGGGCTCCCCTACGAGCAGTACTTC
12,TRBV19,-,-,TRBJ2-2,CASRQSTGELFF,TGTGCCAGTAGACAGAGCACCGGGGAGCTGTTTTTT
16,TRBV11-2,-,few,TRBJ1-5,CASPGTGQFFDQPQHF,TGTGCCAGCCCAGGCACAGGCCAGTTCTTCGATCAGCCCCAGCATTTT
15,TRBV6-1,-,-,TRBJ1-1,CASSEDYSASTEAFF,TGTGCCAGCAGTGAAGACTACTCTGCGTCCACTGAAGCTTTCTTT
15,TRBV9,-,once,TRBJ1-2,CASSVGFEINYGYTF,TGTGCCAGCAGCGTAGGGTTCGAGATTAACTATGGCTACACCTTC
16,TRBV5-1,TRBD1,-,TRBJ2-5,CASSLGQGASQETQYF,TGCGCCAGCAGCTTGGGACAGGGGGCATCTCAAGAGACCCAGTACTTC
14,TRBV14,-,few,TRBJ2-5,CASPRQARPETQYF,TGTGCCAGCCCCAGGCAGGCCAGGCCAGAGACCCAGTACTTC
14,TRBV2,TRBD1,-,TRBJ1-2,CASSEDRGSYVYTF,TGTGCCAGCAGTGAAGACAGGGGCAGCTATGTCTACACCTTC
14,TRBV10-2,TRBD2,-,TRBJ2-3,CASKDGRATDTQYF,TGCGCCAGCAAAGACGGGAGGGCCACAGATACGCAGTATTTT
13,TRBV14,TRBD2,-,TRBJ2-3,CASSRGLEDTQYF,TGTGCCAGCAGCCGGGGACTAGAAGATACGCAGTATTTT
16,TRBV5-1,-,-,TRBJ2-3,CASSPLVAGATDTQYF,TGCGCCAGCAGCCCCCTAGTGGCGGGGGCCACAGATACGCAGTATTTT
14,TRBV30,-,-,TRBJ2-3,CAWSAGVITDTQYF,TGTGCCTGGAGTGCAGGGGTCATCACAGATACGCAGTATTTT
15,TRBV6-6,-,-,TRBJ2-2,CASNPGVDVPGELFF,TGTGCCAGCAACCCGGGGGTAGATGTTCCCGGGGAGCTGTTTTTT
14,TRBV29-1,-,once,TRBJ2-2,CSVAPSGRTGELFF,TGCAGCGTTGCTCCCTCAGGGAGGACCGGGGAGCTGTTTTTT
15,TRBV15,TRBD1,-,TRBJ2-1,CATSRLDRELDEQFF,TGTGCCACCAGCAGGCTGGACAGGGAGTTGGATGAGCAGTTCTTC
14,TRBV7-9,-,-,TRBJ1-3,CASSFDAGRNTIYF,TGTGCCAGCAGCTTTGACGCGGGTAGAAACACCATATATTTT
14,TRBV6-1,-,-,TRBJ2-5,CASSLGGQQETQYF,TGTGCCAGCAGCCTCGGGGGACAGCAAGAGACCCAGTACTTC
14,TRBV30,-,-,TRBJ2-1,CGPPRGYSYNEQFF,TGTGGCCCACCAAGGGGGTACTCCTACAATGAGCAGTTCTTC
14,TRBV5-5,-,-,TRBJ1-4,CASNLPGGSEKLFF,TGTGCCAGCAACTTGCCGGGGGGTTCGGAAAAACTGTTTTTT
14,TRBV5-1,-,-,TRBJ1-1,CASRSPRENTEAFF,TGCGCCAGCAGGAGTCCCAGGGAAAACACTGAAGCTTTCTTT
14,TRBV6-1,TRBD1,-,TRBJ2-5,CASSDPTGIETQYF,TGTGCCAGCAGTGACCCGACAGGGATAGAGACCCAGTACTTC
11,TRBV20-1,-,-,TRBJ2-1,CSAAFLAEQFF,TGCAGTGCCGCCTTTCTGGCTGAGCAGTTCTTC
13,TRBV5-8,-,-,TRBJ2-7,CASSLSGTYEQYF,TGTGCCAGCAGCTTGAGCGGAACCTACGAGCAGTACTTC
14,TRBV5-4,TRBD2,-,TRBJ2-3,CASSPGTSRDTQYF,TGTGCCAGCAGCCCCGGGACTAGCAGAGATACGCAGTATTTT
16,TRBV11-2,TRBD2,-,TRBJ2-5,CASSARLAGGEETQYF,TGTGCCAGCAGCGCCCGACTAGCGGGAGGGGAAGAGACCCAGTACTTC
17,TRBV5-1,TRBD1,-,TRBJ1-3,CASSLGQGGLFGNTIYF,TGCGCCAGCAGCTTGGGACAGGGGGGACTATTTGGAAACACCATATATTTT
16,TRBV4-1,TRBD2,-,TRBJ2-1,CASSRIAGGDLNEQFF,TGCGCCAGCAGCCGGATAGCGGGAGGGGACCTCAATGAGCAGTTCTTC
12,TRBV30,-,-,TRBJ2-7,CAWNWSSYEQYF,TGTGCCTGGAACTGGAGCTCCTACGAGCAGTACTTC
15,TRBV9,TRBD1,-,TRBJ1-1,CASSVMGQLNTEAFF,TGTGCCAGCAGCGTTATGGGACAGTTGAACACTGAAGCTTTCTTT
17,TRBV5-5,TRBD2,-,TRBJ2-7,CASSLASLAGGAYEQYF,TGTGCCAGCAGCTTGGCTTCCCTAGCGGGGGGTGCCTACGAGCAGTACTTC
15,TRBV27,-,-,TRBJ2-5,CASSLNPGEGETQYF,TGTGCCAGCAGTTTAAATCCAGGGGAAGGGGAGACCCAGTACTTC